The 8 T cell receptor beta chains presented below share a single source sample, sequenced in a study of T-cell reconstitution after alpha-beta-depleted transplantation in children. As it was prepared, the TCRbeta library received unique molecular identifiers. TCRdb re-called the PCR reads through MiXCR, storing one row per CDR3 protein. Of some 350,000 distinct CDR3 sequences in the sample, 10% were seen once. Here the sequenced sample was PBMCs from the stem cell graft donor, taken from the stem cell graft. All receptors derive from a human donor who donated a stem cell graft to a child with acute lymphoblastic leukemia.

This chain joins TRBV29-1 and TRBJ2-3, with 7 nucleotides matching TRBD1. This CDR3 comprises 14 residues. Germline CDR1 is SQVTM and CDR2 is ANQGSEA. The DNA of the CDR3 is TGCTCCGGGCAGGGGGTCCTTTTCACAGATACGCAGTATTTT. This encodes CSGQGVLFTDTQYF.

The chain employs TRBV7-6 and TRBJ2-2, with 8 bases identical to TRBD2. Germline CDR1 is SGHVS and CDR2 is FNYEAQ. Losses at the gene ends were 5 bases for V and 6 bases for J; bases not matched to a gene: 8. This CDR3 has 15 amino acids. CDR3 loop: CASSPGRGAAGELFF. The CDR3 region has the DNA TGTGCCAGCAGCCCCGGGCGGGGGGCCGCCGGGGAGCTGTTTTTT.

This clonotype came up many times. This chain links TRBV5-1 with TRBJ2-3, with 16 bases matching TRBD2. From germline, CDR1 is SGHRS and CDR2 YFSETQ. V lost 0 bases and J lost 1; bases outside the gene matches: 5. This CDR3 has 19 residues. The CDR3 coding sequence is TGCGCCAGCAGCTTGGCCGGGACTAGCGGGAGGGCCCGCACAGATACGCAGTATTTT. Protein: CASSLAGTSGRARTDTQYF.

Ten or more counts support this clonotype. This chain uses TRBV9 with TRBJ2-7, with 9 bases matching TRBD2. The germline gives CDR1 SGDLS, CDR2 YYNGEE. This CDR3 spans 14 amino acids. V gave up 4 bases and J gave up 6 bases; unmatched junction bases: 8. The chain's CDR3 is CASSKGLADLEQYF. The CDR3 nucleotides are TGTGCCAGCAGCAAGGGACTAGCCGACCTCGAGCAGTACTTC.

This clonotype occurred a few times. This chain joins TRBV3-1 and TRBJ2-1; D gene ambiguous. The germline CDR1 and CDR2 sequences are LGHDT and YNNKEL (reference sequence). There are 16 residues in the CDR3. V was pared by 0 bases and J by 9 bases, with 18 bases between. The CDR3 spells CASSQDPASRGAEQFF. Written as DNA, the CDR3 is TGTGCCAGCAGCCAAGATCCGGCCTCCCGCGGCGCTGAGCAGTTCTTC.

The V call is TRBV12-3 or TRBV12-4, the J call TRBJ2-3; the D is unclear. This CDR3 has 13 residues. Trimming left V 1 base short and J 3 bases short, with 5 bases between. CDR3 in amino acids: CASSLDRTDTQYF. The CDR3 coding sequence is TGTGCCAGCAGTTTAGATCGAACAGATACGCAGTATTTT.

V usage is TRBV25-1 and J usage is TRBJ2-7; the match to TRBD2 covers 12 bases. CDR3 size: 17 residues. V lost 4 bases and J lost 4; bases outside the gene matches: 11. The V gene's germline CDR1 is MGHDK and CDR2 SYGVNS. The CDR3 nucleotides read TGTGCCAGCAGTGCCAACCCCGGGACTAGCGGGTTGTACGAGCAGTACTTC. Its protein is CASSANPGTSGLYEQYF.

V and J are TRBV5-1 and TRBJ1-1; TRBD1 is a possible D gene (5 bases). Germline values: CDR1 SGHRS, CDR2 YFSETQ. Trimming removed 6 bases from V and 6 bases from J, with 15 bases in between. The CDR3 covers 13 residues. Here the CDR3 reads CASTLAGGAEAFF. For the CDR3, the DNA is TGCGCCAGCACCTTAGCAGGAGGGGCTGAAGCTTTCTTT.